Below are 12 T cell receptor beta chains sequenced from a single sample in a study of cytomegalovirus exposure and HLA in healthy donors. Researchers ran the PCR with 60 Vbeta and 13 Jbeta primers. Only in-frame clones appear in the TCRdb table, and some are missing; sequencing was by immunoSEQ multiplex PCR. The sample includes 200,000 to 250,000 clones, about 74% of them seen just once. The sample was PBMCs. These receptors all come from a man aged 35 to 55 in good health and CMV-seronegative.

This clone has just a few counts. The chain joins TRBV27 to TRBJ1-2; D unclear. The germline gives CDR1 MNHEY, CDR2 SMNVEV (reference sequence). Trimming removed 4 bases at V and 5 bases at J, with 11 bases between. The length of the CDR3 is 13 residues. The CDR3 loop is CASSYALRYGYTF. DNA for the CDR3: TGTGCCAGCAGTTACGCATTGCGATATGGCTACACCTTC.

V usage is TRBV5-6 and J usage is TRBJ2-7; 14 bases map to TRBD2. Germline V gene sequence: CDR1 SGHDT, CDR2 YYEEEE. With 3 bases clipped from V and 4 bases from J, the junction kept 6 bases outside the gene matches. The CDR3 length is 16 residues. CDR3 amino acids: CASSWEGLAGVYEQYF. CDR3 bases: TGTGCCAGCAGCTGGGAGGGACTAGCGGGAGTGTACGAGCAGTACTTC.

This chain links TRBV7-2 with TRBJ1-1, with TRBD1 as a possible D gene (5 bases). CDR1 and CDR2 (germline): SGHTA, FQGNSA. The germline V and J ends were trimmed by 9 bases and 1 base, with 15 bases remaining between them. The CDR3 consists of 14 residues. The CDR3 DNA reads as TGTGCCAGTGCCCGACAGATACCGAACACTGAAGCTTTCTTT. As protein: CASARQIPNTEAFF.

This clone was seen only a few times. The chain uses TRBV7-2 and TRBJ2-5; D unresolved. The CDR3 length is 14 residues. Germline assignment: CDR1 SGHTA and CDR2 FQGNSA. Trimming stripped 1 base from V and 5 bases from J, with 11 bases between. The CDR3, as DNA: TGTGCCAGCAGCTTAGGTCGTCTTCAGGAGACCCAGTACTTC. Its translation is CASSLGRLQETQYF.

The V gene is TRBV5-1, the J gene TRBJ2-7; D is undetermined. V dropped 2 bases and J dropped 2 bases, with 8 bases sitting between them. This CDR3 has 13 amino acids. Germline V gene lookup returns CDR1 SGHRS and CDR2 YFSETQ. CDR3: CASSFQATYEQYF. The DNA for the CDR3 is TGCGCCAGCAGCTTTCAGGCAACCTACGAGCAGTACTTC. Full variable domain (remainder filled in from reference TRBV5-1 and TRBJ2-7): KAGVTQTPRYLIKTRGQQVTLSCSPISGHRSVSWYQQTPGQGLQFLFEYFSETQRNKGNFPGRFSGRQFSNSRSEMNVSTLELGDSALYLCASSFQATYEQYFGPGTRLTVT.

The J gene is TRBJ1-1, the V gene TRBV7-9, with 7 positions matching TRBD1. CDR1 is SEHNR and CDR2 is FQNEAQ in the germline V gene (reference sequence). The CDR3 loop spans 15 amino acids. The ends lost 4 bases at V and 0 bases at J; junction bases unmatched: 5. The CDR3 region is CASSSLTGMNTEAFF. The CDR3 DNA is TGTGCCAGCAGCTCGCTGACAGGGATGAACACTGAAGCTTTCTTT. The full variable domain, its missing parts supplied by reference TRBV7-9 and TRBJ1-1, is DTGVSQNPRHKITKRGQNVTFRCDPISEHNRLYWYRQTLGQGPEFLTYFQNEAQLEKSRLLSDRFSAERPKGSFSTLEIQRTEQGDSAMYLCASSSLTGMNTEAFFGQGTRLTVV.

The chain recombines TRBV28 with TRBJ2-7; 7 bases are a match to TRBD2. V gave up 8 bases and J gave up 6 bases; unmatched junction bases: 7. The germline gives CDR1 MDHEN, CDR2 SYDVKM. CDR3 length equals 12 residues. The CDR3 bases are TGTGCCAGCGAAACCCGCGGGGGCGAGCAGTACTTC. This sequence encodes CASETRGGEQYF.

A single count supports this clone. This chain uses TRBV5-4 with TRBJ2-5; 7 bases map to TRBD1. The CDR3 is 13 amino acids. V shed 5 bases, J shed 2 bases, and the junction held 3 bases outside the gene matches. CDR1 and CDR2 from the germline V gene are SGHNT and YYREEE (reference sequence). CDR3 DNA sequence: TGTGCCAGCAGTCCACAGGGGCAAGAGACCCAGTACTTC. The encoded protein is CASSPQGQETQYF.

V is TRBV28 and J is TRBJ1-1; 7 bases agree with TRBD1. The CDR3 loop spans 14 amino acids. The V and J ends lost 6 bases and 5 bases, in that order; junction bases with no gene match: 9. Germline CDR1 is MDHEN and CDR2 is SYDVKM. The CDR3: CASSRQGLGTEAFF. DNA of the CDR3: TGTGCCAGCAGCAGACAGGGCCTGGGGACTGAAGCTTTCTTT.

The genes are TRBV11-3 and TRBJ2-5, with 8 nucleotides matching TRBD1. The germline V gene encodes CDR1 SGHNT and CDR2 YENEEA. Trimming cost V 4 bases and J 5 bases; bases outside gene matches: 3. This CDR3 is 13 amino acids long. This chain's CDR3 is CASSSDREETQYF. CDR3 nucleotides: TGTGCCAGCAGCTCGGACAGGGAGGAGACCCAGTACTTC.

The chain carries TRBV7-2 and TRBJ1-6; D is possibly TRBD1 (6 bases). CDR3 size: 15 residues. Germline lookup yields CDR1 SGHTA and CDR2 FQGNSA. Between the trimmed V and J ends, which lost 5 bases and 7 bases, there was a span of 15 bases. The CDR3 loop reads CASSVNRAGNSPLHF. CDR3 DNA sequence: TGTGCCAGCAGCGTAAACAGGGCAGGCAATTCACCCCTCCACTTT. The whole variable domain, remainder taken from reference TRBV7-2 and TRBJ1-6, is GAGVSQSPSNKVTEKGKDVELRCDPISGHTALYWYRQSLGQGLEFLIYFQGNSAPDKSGLPSDRFSAERTGGSVSTLTIQRTQQEDSAVYLCASSVNRAGNSPLHFGNGTRLTVT.

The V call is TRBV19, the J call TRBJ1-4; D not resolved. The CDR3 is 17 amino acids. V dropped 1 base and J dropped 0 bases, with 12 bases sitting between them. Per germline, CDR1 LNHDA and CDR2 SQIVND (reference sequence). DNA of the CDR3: TGTGCCAGTAGTATAGCTCGGCAGGCTGCAACTAATGAAAAACTGTTTTTT. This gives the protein CASSIARQAATNEKLFF.